The following is a TCR beta chain sequence with its context. The antigen is not known. The data derive from a study of early T cells in non-severe SARS-CoV-2 infection. Each CDR3 protein is one row after TCRdb ran MiXCR on the 5' RACE reads. This table has about 44,000 distinct CDR3 sequences, 9.5% to 15% appearing once. General study points: VDJdb matching favored anti-spike CD8 responses, missing private and CD4 specificities.

V gave up 5 bases and J gave up 2 bases, with 13 bases separating them. Germline V gene sequence: CDR1 SGHAT, CDR2 FQNNGV. This CDR3 comprises 14 residues. Sequencing input: whole blood. The rearrangement links TRBV11-2 to TRBJ2-7, with D perhaps matching TRBD1 (5 bases). The TCR sequence derives from an adult who was a healthcare worker with PCR-confirmed SARS-CoV-2 infection or an uninfected control (not recorded which). The DNA of the CDR3 is TGTGCCAGCAGCCCAGACCAGGGTGCCTACGAGCAGTACTTC. Translated, it gives CASSPDQGAYEQYF. Using reference TRBV11-2 and TRBJ2-7 for the parts outside the CDR3, the full variable domain is EAGVAQSPRYKIIEKRQSVAFWCNPISGHATLYWYQQILGQGPKLLIQFQNNGVVDDSQLPKDRFSAERLKGVDSTLKIQPAKLEDSAVYLCASSPDQGAYEQYFGPGTRLTVT.